In its sample, the clone carrying this T cell receptor (beta chain) was seen many times. This sample is part of a study of spatial heterogeneity in lung cancer. One entry per CDR3 protein, called by TCRdb with MiXCR from the 5' RACE reads. The sample has roughly 38,000 distinct CDR3 sequences; 3% to 3.5% are singletons. Germline trimming cut 9 bases from V and 9 bases from J; bases unmatched to any gene: 9. The CDR3 is 12 amino acids. Germline CDR1 KGHDR, CDR2 SFDVKD. Time point denoted: sample taken at primary tumor resection. This sequence originates from a male donor with early-stage non-small cell lung cancer. Sequenced material: normal lung tissue next to the tumor, taken at surgery. The chain couples TRBV24-1 to TRBJ2-5, with 7 bases fitting TRBD2. The CDR3 protein is CATGPSGAAQYF. The CDR3 coding sequence is TGTGCCACCGGTCCTAGCGGCGCCGCCCAGTACTTC.